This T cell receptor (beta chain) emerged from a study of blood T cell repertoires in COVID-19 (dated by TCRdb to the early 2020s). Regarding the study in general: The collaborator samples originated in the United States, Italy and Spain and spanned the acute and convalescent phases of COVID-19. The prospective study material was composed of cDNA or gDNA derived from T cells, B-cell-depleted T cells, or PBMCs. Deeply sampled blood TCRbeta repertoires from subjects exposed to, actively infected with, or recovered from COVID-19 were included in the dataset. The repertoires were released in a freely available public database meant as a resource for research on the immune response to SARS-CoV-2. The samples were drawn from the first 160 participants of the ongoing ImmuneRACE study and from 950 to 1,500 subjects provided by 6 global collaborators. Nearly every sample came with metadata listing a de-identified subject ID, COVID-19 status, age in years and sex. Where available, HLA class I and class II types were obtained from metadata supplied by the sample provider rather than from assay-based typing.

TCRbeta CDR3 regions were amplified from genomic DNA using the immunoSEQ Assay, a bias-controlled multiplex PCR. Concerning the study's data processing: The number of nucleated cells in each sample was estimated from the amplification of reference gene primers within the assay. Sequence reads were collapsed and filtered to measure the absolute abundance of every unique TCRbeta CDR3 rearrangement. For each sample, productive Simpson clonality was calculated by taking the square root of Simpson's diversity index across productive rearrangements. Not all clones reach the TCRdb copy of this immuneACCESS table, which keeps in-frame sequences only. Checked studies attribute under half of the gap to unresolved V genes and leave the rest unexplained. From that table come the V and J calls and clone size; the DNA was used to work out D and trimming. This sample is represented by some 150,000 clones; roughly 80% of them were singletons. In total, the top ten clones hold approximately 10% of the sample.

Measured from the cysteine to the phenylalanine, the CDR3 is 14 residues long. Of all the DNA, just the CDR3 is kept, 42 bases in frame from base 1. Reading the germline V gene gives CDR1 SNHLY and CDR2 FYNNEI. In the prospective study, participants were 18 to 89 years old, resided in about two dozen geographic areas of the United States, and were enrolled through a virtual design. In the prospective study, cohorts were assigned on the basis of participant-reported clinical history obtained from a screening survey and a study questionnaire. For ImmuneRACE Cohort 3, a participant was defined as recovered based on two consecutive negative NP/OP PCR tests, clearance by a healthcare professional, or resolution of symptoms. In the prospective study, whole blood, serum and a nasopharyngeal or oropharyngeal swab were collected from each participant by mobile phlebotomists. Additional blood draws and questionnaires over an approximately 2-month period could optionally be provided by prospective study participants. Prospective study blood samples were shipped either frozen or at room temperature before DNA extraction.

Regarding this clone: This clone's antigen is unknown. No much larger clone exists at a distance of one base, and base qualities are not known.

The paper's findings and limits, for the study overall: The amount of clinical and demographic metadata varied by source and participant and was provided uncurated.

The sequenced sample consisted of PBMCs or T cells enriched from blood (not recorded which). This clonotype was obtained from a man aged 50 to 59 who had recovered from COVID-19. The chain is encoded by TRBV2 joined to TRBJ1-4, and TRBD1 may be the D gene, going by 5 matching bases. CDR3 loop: CAARSGRVDEKLFF. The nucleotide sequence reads TGTGCGGCGCGTTCAGGGAGGGTGGATGAAAAACTGTTTTTT.